This paragraph covers one TCR beta chain sequence. The antigen is not known. The data derive from a study of T cell clusters in autoimmune cytopenias. Overall study: TRB sequencing had a median approximately 52,000 reads and about 2,400 distinct clonotypes per sample.

One tube held mixed TRB-A and TRB-B primer pools for touch-down PCR. TCRdb re-called the multiplex PCR reads and catalogs CDR3 proteins one per entry, DNA excluded. Across 3,000 to 4,500 distinct CDR3 sequences, the top ten clones capture about 15% of the sample. Germline V lookup: CDR1 LNHDA, CDR2 SQIVND (reference sequence). The CDR3 sequence is 14 residues long. Whole-study results and caveats: TRB repertoire shifts in secondary cytopenia and chronic lymphocytic leukemia mostly reflected lymphoma, not autoimmunity. Physiological T cell clusters of healthy donors were apparently absent in primary autoimmune cytopenia patients.

Each sample's input was around 250 ng genomic DNA, roughly 38,000 genome equivalents. This chain links TRBV19 with TRBJ2-7; TCRdb designates TRBD1, a call that cannot be tested without DNA. Source material: peripheral blood. The TCR was taken from a human donor with an autoimmune cytopenia or autoimmune hepatitis (not recorded which). Here the CDR3 reads CASSYLTGPYEQYF. Using reference TRBV19 and TRBJ2-7 for the parts outside the CDR3, the full variable domain is DGGITQSPKYLFRKEGQNVTLSCEQNLNHDAMYWYRQDPGQGLRLIYYSQIVNDFQKGDIAEGYSVSREKKESFPLTVTSAQKNPTAFYLCASSYLTGPYEQYFGPGTRLTVT.